This TCR beta chain was identified during a study of beta chain features in type 1 diabetes. Points on this clone: The antigen remains undetermined. Additional DNA sequences in this sample encode the identical CDR3.

V lost 6 bases and J lost 0, with 8 bases in between. There are 12 residues in the CDR3. Germline CDR1 is SQVTM and CDR2 is ANQGSEA. Using CD45RO/CCR7/CD25/CD127/CD95/CD27, CD4+ naive, central memory, regulatory and stem cell-like memory cells were sorted. The purity of all sorted populations exceeded 95%. The authors reverse transcribed all of the isolated RNA, so sequencing captured expressed TCRB transcripts. Some 3.3 million reads was the average for naive, central memory and regulatory T cell samples. Sequencing was performed with immunoSEQ multiplex PCR; in TCRdb, only in-frame clones are kept and a portion is missing. The sample lists some 700,000 clones; roughly an eighth were seen once. Study outcomes and limitations: Patients' naive, central memory and Treg TCRB repertoires seemed closer to one another than those of healthy donors. A moderate, significant TCRB CDR3 shortening appeared in type 1 diabetes across four CD4+ subsets.

This rearrangement joins TRBV29-1 to TRBJ2-5; D call uncertain. The sample consisted of naive CD4+ T cells from blood. The TCR comes from a man between 18 and 29 years old with type 1 diabetes. The CDR3 DNA reads TGCAGCGTCCACAGATACCAAGAGACCCAGTACTTC. Its translation: CSVHRYQETQYF.